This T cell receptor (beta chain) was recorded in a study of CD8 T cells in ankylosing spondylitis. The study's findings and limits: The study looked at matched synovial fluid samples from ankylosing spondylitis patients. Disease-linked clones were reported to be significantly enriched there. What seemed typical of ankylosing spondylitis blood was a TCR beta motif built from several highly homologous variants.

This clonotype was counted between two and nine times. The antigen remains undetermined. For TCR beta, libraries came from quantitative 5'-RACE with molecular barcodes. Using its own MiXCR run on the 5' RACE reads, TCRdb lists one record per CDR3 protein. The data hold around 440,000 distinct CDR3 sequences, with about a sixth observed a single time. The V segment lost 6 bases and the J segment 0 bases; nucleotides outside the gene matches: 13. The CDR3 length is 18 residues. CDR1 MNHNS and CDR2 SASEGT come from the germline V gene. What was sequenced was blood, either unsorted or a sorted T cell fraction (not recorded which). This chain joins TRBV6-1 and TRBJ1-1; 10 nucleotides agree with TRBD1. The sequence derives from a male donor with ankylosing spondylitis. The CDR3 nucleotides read TGTGCCAGCAGCTTCCGGCGTCCGGGGACAGGGGTGAACACTGAAGCTTTCTTT. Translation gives CASSFRRPGTGVNTEAFF.